These 10 T cell receptor beta chains came from one sample sequenced in a study of identifying expanded T cells in peripheral blood (dated by TCRdb to about 2019). Library method: the immunoSEQ multiplex PCR assay. In TCRdb, the immuneACCESS table is reduced to in-frame sequences with V and J assigned. These tables do not hold every clone; where another copy was compared, an unresolved V gene accounts for under half, and the others remain unexplained. The sample records some 120,000 clones, more than 75% of which are singletons. Approximately 3% of the sample is in the top ten clones. The sequenced sample consisted of blood. Receptor source: a person aged 18 to 70 in good health.

This clone has only one observation. V usage is TRBV25-1 and J usage is TRBJ1-1; D remains ambiguous. The CDR3 is 16 amino acids. Looked up from germline, CDR1 is MGHDK and CDR2 is SYGVNS. The germline V and J ends were trimmed by 5 bases and 3 bases, with 19 bases remaining between them. The chain's CDR3 is CASSHNRRNGYTEAFF. The CDR3 DNA reads TGTGCCAGCAGTCATAATAGGAGGAATGGGTACACTGAAGCTTTCTTT. Based on the CDR3 plus reference TRBV25-1 and TRBJ1-1, the full variable domain is EADIYQTPRYLVIGTGKKITLECSQTMGHDKMYWYQQDPGMELHLIHYSYGVNSTEKGDLSSESTVSRIRTEHFPLTLESARPSHTSQYLCASSHNRRNGYTEAFFGQGTRLTVV.

The V call is TRBV7-2, the J call TRBJ2-7; 7 bases fit TRBD2. Losses at the gene ends were 8 bases for V and 4 bases for J; bases not matched to a gene: 11. The germline gives CDR1 SGHTA, CDR2 FQGNSA. This CDR3 is built from 14 residues. This chain's CDR3 is CASQIQSGGYEQYF. CDR3 nucleotides: TGTGCCAGCCAAATACAGTCGGGGGGATACGAGCAGTACTTC.

The chain links TRBV11-2 to TRBJ2-7; unclear D gene. Germline CDR1 reads SGHAT; CDR2 reads FQNNGV. The CDR3 covers 14 residues. Trimming took 2 bases from V and 0 from J, leaving 8 bases between them. Here the CDR3 reads CASSLMRGSYEQYF. The CDR3 DNA sequence: TGTGCCAGCAGCTTAATGCGAGGCTCCTACGAGCAGTACTTC.

The CDR3 DNA sequence: TGTGCCAGCAGCCCCCGGGGCCTTTCCGATGGCTACACCTTC. This sequence encodes CASSPRGLSDGYTF. The chain couples TRBV7-2 to TRBJ1-2; weak D call: TRBD1 (5 bases). The CDR3 extends over 14 amino acids. From germline, CDR1 is SGHTA and CDR2 FQGNSA. Trimming removed 5 bases from V and 6 bases from J, with 16 bases in between. Full variable domain (missing parts from reference TRBV7-2 and TRBJ1-2): GAGVSQSPSNKVTEKGKDVELRCDPISGHTALYWYRQSLGQGLEFLIYFQGNSAPDKSGLPSDRFSAERTGGSVSTLTIQRTQQEDSAVYLCASSPRGLSDGYTFGSGTRLTVV.

The chain employs TRBV11-1 and TRBJ2-5; no reliable D call. This CDR3 spans 14 amino acids. Germline V lookup: CDR1 SGHAT, CDR2 FQDESV (reference sequence). The ends were cut back, 2 bases at V and 1 base at J, with 8 bases in the middle. This chain's CDR3 is CASSLPAVQETQYF. In DNA form, the CDR3 reads TGTGCCAGCAGCTTACCCGCGGTCCAAGAGACCCAGTACTTC.

V is TRBV5-6 and J is TRBJ2-4; the match to TRBD1 covers 7 bases. The germline gives CDR1 SGHDT, CDR2 YYEEEE. CDR3 length equals 15 residues. V was clipped by 4 bases and J by 4 bases; unmatched bases: 8. Here the CDR3 DNA reads TGTGCCAGCAGCGAATCCGGGACAGTGAAAAACATTCAGTACTTC. Protein product: CASSESGTVKNIQYF.

The rearrangement joins TRBV10-2 to TRBJ2-7, with a tentative D call TRBD1 (6 bases). Germline V gene lookup returns CDR1 WSHSY and CDR2 SAAADI. The CDR3 sequence is 15 residues long. The V end was cut by 6 bases, the J end by 2 bases, with 17 bases between. The CDR3 reads CASRPKQGNPYEQYF. For the CDR3, the DNA is TGCGCCAGCAGACCAAAACAGGGAAATCCCTACGAGCAGTACTTC.

This chain connects TRBV7-5 to TRBJ1-2; the table names TRBD1, a call not compared with the DNA. TRBV7-5 is deemed a pseudogene. CDR3 length equals 19 residues. CDR3 sequence reads: CARSPPRRKDRKKDYGYTF. Written as DNA, the CDR3 is TGTGCCAGAAGCCCTCCAAGGCGGAAGGACAGGAAGAAGGACTATGGCTACACCTTC.

V is TRBV19 and J is TRBJ1-5; D uncertain. Trimming took 1 base from V and 2 from J, leaving 9 bases between them. Germline values: CDR1 LNHDA, CDR2 SQIVND (reference sequence). There are 15 residues in the CDR3. The CDR3 is CASSIGVNGNQPQHF. CDR3 in DNA: TGTGCCAGTAGTATAGGCGTGAATGGCAATCAGCCCCAGCATTTT.

This rearrangement joins TRBV6-5 to TRBJ1-1; D gene ambiguous. Germline lookup yields CDR1 MNHEY and CDR2 SVGAGI. Deletions cut 5 bases from V and 6 bases from J, with 7 bases between. This CDR3 spans 11 amino acids. Here the CDR3 DNA reads TGTGCCAGCAGTAGAACGCCTGAAGCTTTCTTT. This sequence encodes CASSRTPEAFF.